This record concerns one TCR beta chain sequence. Germline V gives CDR1 WSHSY, CDR2 SAAADI. Trimming took 3 bases from V and 5 from J; bases not matched to a gene: 13. This CDR3 has 16 residues. Time point of the sample: pretreatment peripheral blood. The data stem from a study of PD-L1 blockade in urothelial cancer. Across the study: Analysis of blood occurred 3 weeks (second dose) and 6 weeks after treatment start.

Each PCR contained spiked-in synthetic TCR analog templates. Here immunoSEQ multiplex PCR was the method, and the copy in TCRdb shows in-frame clones only, minus some. This sample has roughly 100,000 clones; about 89% occur once, and the top ten carry 0.85% to 1%. The sample here was PBMCs, taken around atezolizumab (anti-PD-L1) treatment. This receptor was identified in a woman aged 80 or over with urothelial cancer. The chain joins TRBV10-2 to TRBJ2-7, with 7 bases identical to TRBD2. This CDR3 is CASSDSRGRAFNEQYF. CDR3 DNA sequence: TGCGCCAGCAGTGACAGTAGAGGGAGGGCCTTTAACGAGCAGTACTTC.